Below, one T cell receptor (beta chain) is given with its context. No antigen is known for it. This entry is derived from a study of graft-versus-host responses after intestinal transplantation. Turning to the study itself: Tacrolimus plus steroids were given to all recipients for about three years, preceded by anti-thymocyte globulin induction. Findings and caveats of the study: Allograft graft-versus-host to host-versus-graft clonal ratios ran high in patients with graft-donor T cell macrochimerism.

V was cut by 3 bases and J by 3 bases, with 9 bases left in between. The CDR3 has 14 residues. Germline CDR1 MGHRA, CDR2 YSYEKL. Some clones are missing from TCRdb's copy, which holds only in-frame ones; the method was immunoSEQ multiplex PCR. Among tens of thousands of clones, 90% were seen once, and the ten largest hold less than 4.5%. Sample: unstimulated CD8+ T cells sorted from spleen or lymph node cells, taken before transplant. The V call is TRBV4-1, the J call TRBJ1-5, with a tentative D call TRBD1 (5 bases). The TCR comes from a human donor who was the organ donor for an intestinal transplant. Here the CDR3 DNA reads TGCGCCAGCAGCCAGAGACAGTCCAATCAGCCCCAGCATTTT. Translation: CASSQRQSNQPQHF.